The 12 T cell receptor beta chains in this list originate from one sample, sequenced in a study of T cell responses to AZD1222 COVID-19 vaccine. Only in-frame clones appear in the TCRdb table, and some are missing; sequencing was by immunoSEQ multiplex PCR. The sample has 150,000 or so clones, around nine tenths seen once. Material: peripheral blood, obtained on day 0 of MenACWY control vaccination. The receptor set was obtained from an adult in good health.

The chain employs TRBV24-1 and TRBJ2-1, with 9 bases identical to TRBD1. CDR1 and CDR2 from the germline V gene are KGHDR and SFDVKD. The CDR3 consists of 16 residues. V trimming: 4 bases; J trimming: 6 bases; junction bases outside the gene matches: 9. CDR3 DNA: TGTGCCACCAGTGACTGGACAGGGGACGGGGCCAATGAGCAGTTCTTC. Translated: CATSDWTGDGANEQFF.

V is TRBV4-2 and J is TRBJ2-3, with 7 bases fitting TRBD1. CDR1 and CDR2 (germline): LGHNA, YNFKEQ. With V trimmed by 1 base and J by 3 bases, 7 bases remained unmatched. The CDR3 consists of 16 residues. The CDR3 here is CASSQGGTAETDTQYF. In DNA, the CDR3 is TGTGCCAGCAGCCAAGGAGGGACAGCAGAAACAGATACGCAGTATTTT.

This chain connects TRBV3-1 (or the pseudogene TRBV3-2) to TRBJ2-6; D unresolved. The germline CDR1 and CDR2 sequences are LGHDT and YNNKEL (reference sequence). The ends were cut back, 1 base at V and 1 base at J, with 5 bases in the middle. There are 15 residues in the CDR3. The CDR3 is CASSQVASGANVLTF. The CDR3 region has the DNA TGTGCCAGCAGCCAAGTAGCTTCTGGGGCCAACGTCCTGACTTTC.

The chain couples TRBV7-8 to TRBJ2-7, with 7 bases fitting TRBD1. This CDR3 spans 18 amino acids. Germline assignment: CDR1 SGHVS and CDR2 FQNEAQ. Germline trimming cut 1 base from V and 0 bases from J; bases unmatched to any gene: 12. The CDR3: CASSLVYSAGGFSYEQYF. CDR3 DNA: TGTGCCAGCAGCTTAGTGTATAGCGCAGGGGGATTCTCCTACGAGCAGTACTTC.

This clone has more than one count but fewer than ten. J is TRBJ2-2 and V is TRBV6-1; D possibly corresponds to TRBD2 (6 bases). V was cut by 2 bases and J by 6 bases, with 10 bases left in between. CDR3 size: 14 residues. Germline values: CDR1 MNHNS, CDR2 SASEGT. The CDR3 nucleotides are TGTGCCAGCAGTGAATCGGGGACTCCCGGGGAGCTGTTTTTT. Amino acids: CASSESGTPGELFF.

This clone occurred a few times. The rearrangement joins TRBV6-5 to TRBJ1-2, with TRBD1 as a possible D gene (6 bases). V gave up 2 bases and J gave up 7 bases, with 11 bases separating them. The CDR3 contains 13 residues. Germline V gene data show CDR1 as MNHEY and CDR2 as SVGAGI. The CDR3 DNA sequence: TGTGCCAGCAGTTACCTCCAGGGGACTGGCTACACCTTC. Translation: CASSYLQGTGYTF.

A few counts support this clone. This rearrangement joins TRBV11-3 to TRBJ1-3, with 10 bases matching TRBD1. The CDR3 totals 15 residues. The germline CDR1 and CDR2 sequences are SGHNT and YENEEA. V was clipped by 5 bases and J by 3 bases; unmatched bases: 4. The CDR3 sequence is CASSTGTGVGNTIYF. The CDR3 bases are TGTGCCAGCAGCACCGGGACAGGGGTTGGAAACACCATATATTTT.

A word on this clone: A far larger clone is only one base removed, so a read error is likely. The V call is TRBV25-1, the J call TRBJ2-2; D not resolved. CDR1 and CDR2 (germline): MGHDK, SYGVNS. The CDR3 is 13 amino acids. Trimming removed 2 bases at V and 3 bases at J, with 4 bases between. The CDR3 bases are TGTGCCAGCAGTGAAAGGGACACCGGGGAGCTGTTTTTT. Protein: CASSERDTGELFF.

The gene calls are TRBV10-3 and TRBJ1-3, with D possibly matching TRBD1 (6 bases). V gave up 4 bases and J gave up 0 bases, with 13 bases separating them. The CDR3 has 16 amino acids. Germline loops: CDR1 ENHRY, CDR2 SYGVKD. CDR3 in DNA: TGTGCCATCAGTGGACAGGCCCTTTTCTCTGGAAACACCATATATTTT. Translation gives CAISGQALFSGNTIYF.

The chain joins TRBV7-2 to TRBJ2-1; D may be TRBD1 (5 bases). Germline CDR1 reads SGHTA; CDR2 reads FQGNSA. This CDR3 is 13 amino acids long. V lost 3 bases, J lost 4 bases, and 7 bases lay in between. For the CDR3, the DNA is TGTGCCAGCAGCTTTGACAGTTACAATGAGCAGTTCTTC. Its translation: CASSFDSYNEQFF.

This chain joins TRBV11-3 and TRBJ2-1; 13 nucleotides line up with TRBD2. Germline V gene data show CDR1 as SGHNT and CDR2 as YENEEA. This CDR3 has 14 residues. V lost 4 bases to trimming and J lost 9 bases; unmatched junction nucleotides: 3. The CDR3, as DNA: TGTGCCAGCAGCTCCGGACTAGCGGGAGCTGAGCAGTTCTTC. It translates to CASSSGLAGAEQFF.

The chain has TRBV2 and TRBJ2-2, with D unclear. With 7 bases removed from V and 3 bases from J, the gap between germline ends came to 9 bases. Germline lookup yields CDR1 SNHLY and CDR2 FYNNEI. The CDR3 is made up of 13 amino acids. The CDR3 coding sequence is TGTGCCAGCATAGGCAGTTACACCGGGGAGCTGTTTTTT. Protein: CASIGSYTGELFF.